This TCR beta chain originates from a study of shared clonotypes between healthy human individuals. This CDR3 comprises 15 residues. Germline V gives CDR1 GTSNPN, CDR2 SVGIG (reference sequence). Deletions cut 2 bases from V and 4 bases from J, with 15 bases between. The data were produced by immunoSEQ multiplex PCR, yet TCRdb's version contains in-frame clones alone and is incomplete. Here the sample spans approximately 1.5 million clones, about 98% being singletons. The specimen sequenced was naive CD4+ T cells sorted from blood. Subset indicated: CD45RA+ positively selected. The V gene is TRBV30, the J gene TRBJ1-3; D unclear. This clonotype originated in a man between 25 and 39 years old in good health. The CDR3 DNA reads as TGTGCCTGGAGTAAAAATATGGCAGCGGGAAACACCATATATTTT. Amino acids: CAWSKNMAAGNTIYF.